Below, 30 T cell receptor beta chains from the same sample are listed, as sequenced in a study of tumor-infiltrating lymphocytes in oesophageal squamous cell carcinoma. TCRdb used MiXCR to reprocess the PCR reads, holding one entry per CDR3 protein. The profile shows about 22,000 distinct CDR3 sequences, over 30% of them singletons. The sequencing sample was made of esophageal tumor tissue. These receptors were obtained from a female donor with esophageal squamous cell carcinoma.

This clonotype has just one count. This chain connects TRBV5-3 to TRBJ2-5, with a weak D call TRBD1 (6 bases). TRBV5-3 falls under the ORF class, with uncertain function. Trimming left V 9 bases short and J 4 bases short, with 16 bases between. The CDR3 totals 13 residues. The CDR3 here is CATAQGPGETQYF. The CDR3 nucleotides read TGTGCCACCGCACAGGGTCCAGGAGAGACCCAGTACTTC.

Remarks on this clonotype: Germline and junction disagree at one end, which may indicate a read error. This chain links TRBV7-4 with TRBJ1-2; 7 nucleotides match TRBD1. In germline, CDR1 is SGHVT, CDR2 SQSDAQ. The CDR3 sequence is 15 residues long. The CDR3 region has the DNA TGTGCCAGCAGCTTTAGGGGGCTAGGTAATTCACCCCTCCACTTC. Protein product: CASSFRGLGNSPLHF. The full variable domain, rest sourced from reference TRBV7-4 and TRBJ1-2, is GAGVSQSPRYKVAKRGRDVALRCDSISGHVTLYWYRQTLGQGSEVLTYSQSDAQRDKSGRPSGRFSAERPERSVSTLKIQRTEQGDSAVYLCASSFRGLGNSPLHFGSGTRLTVV.

Judged by abundance, this clonotype is medium-sized. The rearrangement uses TRBV7-3 and TRBJ1-2; D is unclear. This CDR3 spans 12 amino acids. V shed 3 bases and J shed 7 bases, with 9 bases lying between them. CDR1 and CDR2 from the germline V gene are SGHTA and FQGTGA. The CDR3 DNA reads as TGTGCCAGCAGCTTCGGTGGCCCTGGCTACACCTTC. It specifies CASSFGGPGYTF. Full variable domain (outside the CDR3, taken from reference TRBV7-3 and TRBJ1-2): GAGVSQTPSNKVTEKGKYVELRCDPISGHTALYWYRQSLGQGPEFLIYFQGTGAADDSGLPNDRFFAVRPEGSVSTLKIQRTERGDSAVYLCASSFGGPGYTFGSGTRLTVV.

This clonotype has ten or more counts. This rearrangement joins TRBV27 to TRBJ2-1, with D unclear. The end of the DNA aligns better with TRBJ2-7, so the J call may be wrong. Germline CDR1 and CDR2: MNHEY and SMNVEV (reference sequence). CDR3 length: 14 residues. CDR3 residues: CASSRDVGTYEQYF. CDR3 in DNA: TGTGCCAGCAGCCGAGATGTTGGAACATACGAGCAGTACTTC.

The chain joins TRBV10-3 to TRBJ2-5; 7 bases fit TRBD2. The DNA end favors TRBJ2-3, so the J call may be wrong. This CDR3 has 13 amino acids. Per germline, CDR1 ENHRY and CDR2 SYGVKD. CDR3: CAISTSVLDTQYF. The CDR3 region has the DNA TGTGCCATCAGCACTAGCGTTTTGGATACGCAGTATTTT.

This clonotype was counted a few times. The V and J genes are TRBV29-1 and TRBJ1-2, with a weak D call TRBD1 (5 bases). V was trimmed by 0 bases and J by 2 bases, leaving 10 bases between them. Germline lookup yields CDR1 SQVTM and CDR2 ANQGSEA. The CDR3 contains 14 residues. CDR3 residues: CSVEDRGGNYGYTF. CDR3 coding DNA: TGCAGCGTTGAAGATAGGGGAGGGAACTATGGCTACACCTTC.

This clonotype was observed many times. Given a much more abundant clone one base away, this may be a read error. V gene TRBV7-3 combines with J gene TRBJ2-5; 7 bases are shared with TRBD1. In germline, CDR1 is SGHTA, CDR2 FQGTGA. V trimming: 5 bases; J trimming: 11 bases; junction bases outside the gene matches: 23. This CDR3 has 17 residues. CDR3 amino acids: CASSPRGQPSSYNEQYF. For the CDR3, the DNA is TGTGCCAGCAGCCCAAGGGGACAGCCGAGCTCCTACAATGAGCAGTACTTC.

This rearrangement joins TRBV7-2 to TRBJ2-3; D is possibly TRBD1 (5 bases). The CDR3 consists of 13 residues. CDR1 is SGHTA, CDR2 FQGNSA, per germline. V was shortened by 8 bases and J by 1 base, with 10 bases between the two germline ends. The CDR3 nucleotides are TGTGCCAGCGCAGGGTTCGGCACAGATACGCAGTATTTT. It translates to CASAGFGTDTQYF.

This clonotype has ten or more counts. The gene calls are TRBV28 and TRBJ2-3; 8 positions agree with TRBD2. CDR1 is MDHEN and CDR2 is SYDVKM in the germline V gene. Trimming took 5 bases from V and 5 from J; bases not matched to a gene: 21. The CDR3 contains 19 residues. The CDR3 DNA sequence: TGTGCCAGCAGTCAGTCTACGTGGACTAGCTCGGCAGAGCTAGATACGCAGTATTTT. Amino acids: CASSQSTWTSSAELDTQYF.

The sample holds many counts of this clonotype. The V and J genes are TRBV24-1 and TRBJ2-5, with unresolved D. Germline CDR1 is KGHDR and CDR2 is SFDVKD. V gave up 5 bases and J gave up 1 base, with 4 bases separating them. The CDR3 loop spans 12 amino acids. The CDR3 reads CATSARQETQYF. CDR3 nucleotide sequence: TGTGCCACCAGTGCTCGCCAAGAGACCCAGTACTTC.

This clonotype was observed many times. The chain carries TRBV28 and TRBJ2-7; D is undetermined. With 1 base removed from V and 4 bases from J, the gap between germline ends came to 5 bases. The germline CDR1 and CDR2 sequences are MDHEN and SYDVKM. This CDR3 has 12 residues. CDR3 nucleotide sequence: TGTGCCAGCAGTTTATACCTATACGAGCAGTACTTC. Amino acids: CASSLYLYEQYF.

This clonotype is medium-sized (0.01 to 0.1%) in the sample. The chain is built from TRBV6-1 and TRBJ2-7, with 10 bases that match TRBD1. With 4 bases clipped from V and 2 bases from J, the junction kept 8 bases outside the gene matches. The V gene's germline CDR1 is MNHNS and CDR2 SASEGT. The CDR3 loop spans 16 amino acids. The DNA of the CDR3 is TGTGCCAGCAGTGTGACCGGGACAGGGGCTACCTACGAGCAGTACTTC. Translated, it gives CASSVTGTGATYEQYF.

This clonotype is labeled medium-sized. This chain links TRBV6-1 with TRBJ2-7, with unresolved D. Germline V CDR1 and CDR2: MNHNS, SASEGT. The CDR3 extends over 13 amino acids. V was clipped by 7 bases and J by 3 bases, with 13 bases between them. The CDR3 DNA sequence: TGTGCCAGCATGGCCTTACTCTTCTACGAGCAGTACTTC. Its translation is CASMALLFYEQYF.

The chain employs TRBV18 and TRBJ2-7, with D hard to call. The CDR3 sequence is 12 residues long. The V gene's germline CDR1 is KGHSH and CDR2 LQKENI. Trimming pared 2 bases from V and 4 bases from J, leaving 6 bases between. DNA of the CDR3: TGTGCCAGCTCACCAGACACTTACGAGCAGTACTTC. It yields the protein CASSPDTYEQYF.

This clonotype was observed at least ten times. CDR3 sequence: CASSMGQDYGYTF. CDR3 DNA sequence: TGTGCCAGTAGTATGGGGCAGGACTATGGCTACACCTTC. The chain combines TRBV19 with TRBJ1-2, with a tentative D call TRBD1 (5 bases). The germline gives CDR1 LNHDA, CDR2 SQIVND (reference sequence). V lost 3 bases, J lost 3 bases, and 8 bases lay in between. This CDR3 spans 13 amino acids.

This clonotype was detected only a few times. The rearrangement uses TRBV23-1 and TRBJ2-5; unclear D gene. The J call is in doubt because the DNA end fits TRBJ2-7 better. TRBV23-1 is annotated as an ORF whose role is uncertain. This CDR3 comprises 12 residues. CDR3 nucleotides: TGCGCCAGCAGTCAAGATTCCTACGAGCAGTACTTC. This sequence encodes CASSQDSYEQYF.

This clonotype was detected many times. This chain uses TRBV19 with TRBJ2-7; 9 bases are shared with TRBD2. CDR1 LNHDA and CDR2 SQIVND come from the germline V gene (reference sequence). The ends lost 6 bases at V and 2 bases at J; junction bases unmatched: 20. This CDR3 is built from 19 residues. CDR3 nucleotide sequence: TGTGCCAGTAGAGCTCGGGGCAGACTAGCGGAACGGACCGCCTACGAGCAGTACTTC. This codes for CASRARGRLAERTAYEQYF. Based on the CDR3 plus reference TRBV19 and TRBJ2-7, the full variable domain is DGGITQSPKYLFRKEGQNVTLSCEQNLNHDAMYWYRQDPGQGLRLIYYSQIVNDFQKGDIAEGYSVSREKKESFPLTVTSAQKNPTAFYLCASRARGRLAERTAYEQYFGPGTRLTVT.

This clonotype was recorded many times. V gene TRBV5-6 combines with J gene TRBJ1-1, with D perhaps TRBD1 (5 bases). Germline V gene data show CDR1 as SGHDT and CDR2 as YYEEEE. V lost 4 bases and J lost 7, with 14 bases in between. This CDR3 has 13 residues. The CDR3 protein is CASSLWWRGEAFF. The CDR3 bases are TGTGCCAGCAGCCTCTGGTGGAGGGGTGAAGCTTTCTTT.

The chain has TRBV7-9 and TRBJ2-4; 8 positions match TRBD2. The closer fit of TRBJ2-1 to the DNA end suggests the J call may be wrong. Germline V gene data show CDR1 as SEHNR and CDR2 as FQNEAQ (reference sequence). The CDR3 totals 16 residues. Here the CDR3 reads CASSLAFSGIYNEQFF. The DNA of the CDR3 is TGTGCCAGCAGCTTAGCGTTTAGCGGGATTTACAATGAGCAGTTCTTC.

There are many counts of this clonotype. This rearrangement joins TRBV11-2 to TRBJ2-3; D is undetermined. This CDR3 comprises 13 residues. V was pared by 2 bases and J by 4 bases, with 7 bases between. Per the germline V gene, CDR1 is SGHAT and CDR2 is FQNNGV. In DNA form, the CDR3 reads TGTGCCAGCAGCTTAACTTGGGCAGATACGCAGTATTTT. Amino acids: CASSLTWADTQYF.

The CDR3 sequence is CASSYGQLYEQYF. The CDR3 DNA reads as TGTGCCAGCAGTTACGGGCAGTTATACGAGCAGTACTTC. This sequence joins TRBV6-6 and TRBJ2-5, with D hard to call. The J call may be wrong; the DNA end is better matched by TRBJ2-7. Per germline, CDR1 MNHNY and CDR2 SVGAGI (reference sequence). This CDR3 is built from 13 residues.

This sequence joins TRBV29-1 and TRBJ2-5, with 7 positions matching TRBD2. CDR1 and CDR2 (germline): SQVTM, ANQGSEA. Trimming took 7 bases from V and 11 from J; bases not matched to a gene: 22. The length of the CDR3 is 15 residues. CDR3 nucleotides: TGCAGCGCCTCTATCCTAGAGGGGACTAACAATGAGCAGTACTTC. It encodes CSASILEGTNNEQYF.

This clonotype came up many times. V is TRBV5-4 and J is TRBJ2-7; 8 positions match TRBD2. The CDR3 has 15 amino acids. Germline CDR1 reads SGHNT; CDR2 reads YYREEE (reference sequence). J was trimmed by 7 bases and V by 4 bases; bases with no gene match: 13. Here the CDR3 DNA reads TGTGCCAGCAGCGTATCCGGGACTAGGGGAGTTGAGCAGTACTTC. This gives the protein CASSVSGTRGVEQYF.

This clonotype was seen at least ten times. V usage is TRBV28 and J usage is TRBJ2-5, with TRBD2 matching 8 bases. The ends lost 5 bases at V and 5 bases at J; junction bases unmatched: 13. CDR3 size: 16 residues. The germline V gene has CDR1 MDHEN and CDR2 SYDVKM. CDR3 amino acids: CASSPPLAGGLETQYF. In nucleotides, the CDR3 is TGTGCCAGCAGTCCCCCCCTGGCGGGAGGTCTTGAGACCCAGTACTTC.

The chain joins TRBV25-1 to TRBJ2-1, with 7 positions matching TRBD1. CDR1 MGHDK and CDR2 SYGVNS come from the germline V gene. The CDR3 sequence is 17 residues long. J gave up 5 bases and V 3 bases, and 13 bases lay outside the gene matches. CDR3 DNA sequence: TGTGCCAGCAGTGAGGACCACAGGGGTGACATGGACAATGAGCAGTTCTTC. Protein: CASSEDHRGDMDNEQFF.

This clonotype was found once. The gene calls are TRBV6-2 or TRBV6-3 and TRBJ1-1; D is ambiguous. V was clipped by 4 bases and J by 1 base, with 16 bases between them. Germline V lookup: CDR1 MNHEY, CDR2 SVGEGT. This CDR3 has 16 amino acids. This CDR3 reads CASSLAGWTGNTEAFF. CDR3 DNA sequence: TGTGCCAGCAGTTTAGCTGGATGGACGGGGAACACTGAAGCTTTCTTT.

This clonotype was seen a handful of times. This chain connects TRBV2 to TRBJ2-7, with TRBD2 matching over 8 bases. The CDR3 totals 16 residues. Germline CDR1 is SNHLY and CDR2 is FYNNEI. The ends lost 4 bases at V and 7 bases at J; junction bases unmatched: 15. The CDR3 loop reads CASSARLAGPHNEQYF. The CDR3 DNA reads as TGTGCCAGCAGTGCTAGGCTAGCGGGCCCCCACAATGAGCAGTACTTC.

By share, this clonotype ranks as medium-sized (0.01 to 0.1%). The V and J genes are TRBV11-2 and TRBJ2-6, with D hard to call. The germline V gene has CDR1 SGHAT and CDR2 FQNNGV. V shed 2 bases and J shed 0 bases, with 5 bases lying between them. The CDR3 extends over 15 amino acids. The CDR3 DNA sequence: TGTGCCAGCAGCTTACAGGTCTCTGGGGCCAACGTCCTGACTTTC. Translating it yields CASSLQVSGANVLTF.

This clonotype was found many times. CDR3 loop: CASSSDNYEQYF. DNA of the CDR3: TGTGCCAGCAGTTCGGACAACTACGAGCAGTACTTC. The chain combines TRBV6-1 with TRBJ2-7, with D possibly matching TRBD1 (5 bases). The CDR3 totals 12 residues. V was shortened by 5 bases and J by 3 bases, with 8 bases between the two germline ends. The germline V gene encodes CDR1 MNHNS and CDR2 SASEGT.

Of note for this clonotype: The junction departs from germline at one end; a sequencing error may be responsible. This sequence joins TRBV15 and TRBJ2-1; D might be TRBD1 (6 bases). The J call may be incorrect, as the DNA end agrees better with TRBJ2-7. From germline, CDR1 is LNHNV and CDR2 YYDKDF (reference sequence). This CDR3 contains 14 residues. The CDR3 nucleotides are TGTGCCGCCAGCCACAGGGTGGGAACCTACGAGCAGTACTTC. This translates into CAASHRVGTYEQYF.